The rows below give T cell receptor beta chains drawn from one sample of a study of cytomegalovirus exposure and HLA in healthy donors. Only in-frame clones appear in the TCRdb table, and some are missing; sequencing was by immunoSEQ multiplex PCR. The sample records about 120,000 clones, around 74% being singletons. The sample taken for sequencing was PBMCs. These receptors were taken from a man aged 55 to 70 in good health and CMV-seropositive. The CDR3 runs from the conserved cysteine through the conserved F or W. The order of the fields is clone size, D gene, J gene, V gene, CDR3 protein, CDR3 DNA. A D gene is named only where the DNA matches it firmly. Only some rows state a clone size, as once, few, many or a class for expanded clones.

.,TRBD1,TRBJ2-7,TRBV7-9,CASSHSDRASYEQYF,TGTGCCAGCAGCCATTCAGACAGGGCGTCCTACGAGCAGTACTTC
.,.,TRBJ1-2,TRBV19,CASSSQGGGYTF,TGTGCCAGTAGTTCCCAGGGAGGCGGCTACACCTTC
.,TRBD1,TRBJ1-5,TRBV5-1,CASSSTGGRDQPQHF,TGCGCCAGCAGCTCGACAGGGGGCCGGGATCAGCCCCAGCATTTT
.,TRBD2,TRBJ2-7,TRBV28,CASSLPQGTSGRNEQYF,TGTGCCAGCAGTCTCCCCCAGGGGACTAGCGGGAGGAACGAGCAGTACTTC
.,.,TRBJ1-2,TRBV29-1,CSVGLDRQVDYDRFWRDTF,TGCAGCGTAGGCCTTGATAGACAAGTGGATTATGACCGCTTTTGGAGGGACACCTTC
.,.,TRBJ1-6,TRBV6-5,CASSQTVYNSPLHF,TGTGCCAGCAGTCAGACAGTCTATAATTCACCCCTCCACTTT
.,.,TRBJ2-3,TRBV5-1,CASSRNRATSTDTQYF,TGCGCCAGCAGCCGGAACAGGGCTACTAGCACAGATACGCAGTATTTT
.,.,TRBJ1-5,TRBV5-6,CASSPSAKTGRGSNQPQHF,TGTGCCAGCAGCCCGTCGGCCAAAACAGGGAGAGGAAGCAATCAGCCCCAGCATTTT
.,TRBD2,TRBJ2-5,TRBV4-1,CASSQEASGRAGQETQYF,TGCGCCAGCAGCCAAGAGGCTAGCGGGAGGGCGGGGCAAGAGACCCAGTACTTC
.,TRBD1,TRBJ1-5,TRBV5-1,CASSRTPGQIASNQPQHF,TGCGCCAGCAGCAGAACGCCGGGACAGATAGCAAGCAATCAGCCCCAGCATTTT
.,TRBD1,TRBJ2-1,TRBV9,CASSVDLPGPGTGLNEQFF,TGTGCCAGCAGCGTAGATCTCCCCGGCCCAGGGACAGGGTTGAATGAGCAGTTCTTC
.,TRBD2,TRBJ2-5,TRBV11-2,CASSPGLAGTTPVSETQYF,TGTGCCAGCAGCCCAGGACTAGCGGGGACCACACCCGTCTCAGAGACCCAGTACTTC
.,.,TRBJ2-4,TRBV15,CATSRDFSRDLAKNIQYF,TGTGCCACCAGCAGAGATTTTTCGAGGGATCTAGCCAAAAACATTCAGTACTTC
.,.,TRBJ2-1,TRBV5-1,CATGLGVWDEQFF,TGCGCCACCGGCCTGGGAGTATGGGATGAGCAGTTCTTC
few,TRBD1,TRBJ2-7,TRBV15,CATSRAGTASYEQYF,TGTGCCACCAGCAGAGCCGGGACAGCTTCCTACGAGCAGTACTTC
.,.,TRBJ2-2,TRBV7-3,CASSFGGSGELFF,TGTGCCAGCAGCTTTGGAGGCAGCGGGGAGCTGTTTTTT
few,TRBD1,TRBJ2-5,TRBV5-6,CASSLVARGPETQYF,TGTGCCAGCAGCTTGGTTGCCAGGGGGCCAGAGACCCAGTACTTC
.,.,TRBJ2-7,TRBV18,CASSPQGLSYEQYF,TGTGCCAGCTCGCCTCAGGGTCTTAGCTACGAGCAGTACTTC
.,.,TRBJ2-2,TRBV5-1,CASSPGQYKTGELFF,TGCGCCAGCAGCCCAGGACAGTACAAGACCGGGGAGCTGTTTTTT
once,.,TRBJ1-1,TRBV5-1,CASSSGPGNTEAFF,TGCGCCAGCAGCTCTGGACCGGGGAATACTGAAGCTTTCTTT
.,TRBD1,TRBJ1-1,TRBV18,CASSRETGGGTEAFF,TGTGCCAGCTCACGGGAGACAGGGGGCGGGACTGAAGCTTTCTTT
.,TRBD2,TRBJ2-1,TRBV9,CASSPGTSVHNEQFF,TGTGCCAGCAGCCCCGGGACTAGCGTCCACAATGAGCAGTTCTTC
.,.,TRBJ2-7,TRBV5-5,CASSLSNRLYEQYF,TGTGCCAGCAGCTTGAGCAACAGGCTCTACGAGCAGTACTTC
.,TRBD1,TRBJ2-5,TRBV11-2,CASIGTGLTQETQYF,TGTGCCAGCATCGGGACAGGACTGACCCAAGAGACCCAGTACTTC
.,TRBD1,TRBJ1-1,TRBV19,CASSDRAGTEAFF,TGTGCCAGTAGTGACAGGGCGGGCACTGAAGCTTTCTTT
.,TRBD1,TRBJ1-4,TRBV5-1,CASSNDRGANEKLFF,TGCGCCAGCAGCAATGACAGGGGTGCTAATGAAAAACTGTTTTTT
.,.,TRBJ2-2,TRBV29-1,CSVREWRTGELFF,TGCAGCGTTCGGGAGTGGCGGACCGGGGAGCTGTTTTTT
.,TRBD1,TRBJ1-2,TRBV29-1,CSVDVGGGQGVYGYTF,TGCAGCGTTGACGTAGGAGGGGGACAGGGGGTCTATGGCTACACCTTC
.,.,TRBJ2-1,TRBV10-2,CASSESIGAATYNEQFF,TGCGCCAGCAGTGAGTCGATAGGAGCGGCAACCTACAATGAGCAGTTCTTC
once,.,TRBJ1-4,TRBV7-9,CASSLSGNLNEKLFF,TGTGCCAGCAGCTTAAGCGGAAATCTTAATGAAAAACTGTTTTTT
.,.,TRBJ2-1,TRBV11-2,CASSLTGQFYNEQFF,TGTGCCAGCAGCTTGACCGGACAGTTCTACAATGAGCAGTTCTTC
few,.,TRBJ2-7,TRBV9,CASSLAASEKYEQYF,TGTGCCAGCAGCTTGGCGGCTAGCGAGAAATACGAGCAGTACTTC
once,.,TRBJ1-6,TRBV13,CASSLEAETPLHF,TGTGCCAGCAGCTTAGAGGCGGAGACACCCCTCCACTTT
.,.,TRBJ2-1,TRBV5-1,CASSFFLGGSYNEQFF,TGCGCCAGCAGCTTCTTTTTGGGGGGAAGCTACAATGAGCAGTTCTTC
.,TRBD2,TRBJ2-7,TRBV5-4,CASSSASGGVGEQYF,TGTGCCAGCAGCTCTGCTAGCGGGGGGGTGGGGGAGCAGTACTTC
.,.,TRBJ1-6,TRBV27,CASSLGLRDNSPLHF,TGTGCCAGCAGTTTGGGGCTCCGGGATAATTCACCCCTCCACTTT
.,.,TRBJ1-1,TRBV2,CASSEPGTGGYAEAFF,TGTGCCAGCAGTGAACCCGGGACGGGGGGGTACGCTGAAGCCTTCTTT
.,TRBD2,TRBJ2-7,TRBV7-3,CASSLMGLAEQYF,TGTGCCAGCAGCTTAATGGGACTAGCCGAGCAGTACTTC
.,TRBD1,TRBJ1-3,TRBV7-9,CASSAGQGFNTIYF,TGTGCCAGCAGCGCAGGACAGGGGTTCAACACCATATATTTT
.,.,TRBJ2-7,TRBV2,CASSVEVEQYF,TGTGCCAGCAGTGTGGAGGTAGAGCAGTACTTC
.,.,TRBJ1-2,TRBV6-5,CASSYAGEGYGYTF,TGTGCCAGCAGTTACGCAGGGGAGGGGTATGGCTACACCTTC
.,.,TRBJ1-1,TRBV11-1,CASSLEGWNTEAFF,TGTGCCAGCAGCCTGGAGGGGTGGAACACTGAAGCTTTCTTT
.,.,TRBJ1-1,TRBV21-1,CASSLGTVNTEAFF,TGTGCCAGCAGCCTCGGGACAGTGAACACTGAAGCTTTCTTT
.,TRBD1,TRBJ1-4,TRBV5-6,CASSIGPTGGGEKLFF,TGTGCCAGCAGCATCGGTCCGACAGGGGGAGGGGAAAAACTGTTTTTT
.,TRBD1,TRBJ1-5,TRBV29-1,CSVRGTGNQPQHF,TGCAGCGTACGGGGGACAGGAAATCAGCCCCAGCATTTT